Shown below are 8 T cell receptor beta chains from a single sample sequenced in a study of T cell responses to AZD1222 COVID-19 vaccine. Sequencing used immunoSEQ multiplex PCR; TCRdb keeps in-frame clones, though not all of them. The data hold tens of thousands of clones, with roughly 88% observed a single time. This material consisted of peripheral blood, taken on day 0 of MenACWY control vaccination. The receptors shown here come from an adult in good health.

The chain couples TRBV15 to TRBJ2-5, with 8 bases fitting TRBD2. V was pared by 0 bases and J by 4 bases, with 7 bases of the junction left unmatched. CDR1 and CDR2 from the germline V gene are LNHNV and YYDKDF (reference sequence). The CDR3 length is 16 residues. In DNA form, the CDR3 reads TGTGCCACCAGCAGAGAAGGAGCGGGGGCCCTAGAGACCCAGTACTTC. Translation gives CATSREGAGALETQYF.

The CDR3 DNA reads as TGTGCCTGGTCCAAAATTGGGACAGGGACGAAGAGGTACGAGCAGTACTTC. It codes for CAWSKIGTGTKRYEQYF. The genes are TRBV30 and TRBJ2-7; 9 bases map to TRBD1. V lost 5 bases, J lost 4 bases, and 18 bases stayed unmatched. The length of the CDR3 is 17 residues. The V gene's germline CDR1 is GTSNPN and CDR2 SVGIG (reference sequence).

The chain links TRBV4-3 to TRBJ1-6; D unresolved. Germline assignment: CDR1 LGHNA and CDR2 YSLEER. The ends were cut back, 0 bases at V and 7 bases at J, with 19 bases in the middle. The CDR3 runs to 18 residues. The CDR3 spells CASSQEWKSGRPNSPLHF. CDR3 bases: TGCGCCAGCAGCCAAGAATGGAAGAGTGGAAGGCCAAATTCACCCCTCCACTTT.

The CDR3 nucleotides read TGTGCCAGCTCACCACCGGGGATGACTGAAGCTTTCTTT. The encoded protein is CASSPPGMTEAFF. This chain connects TRBV18 to TRBJ1-1; D gene unclear. The CDR3 has 13 residues. Germline CDR1 and CDR2: KGHSH and LQKENI. The V end lost 0 bases, the J end lost 5 bases, and 7 bases lay between the germline ends.

The chain employs TRBV7-2 and TRBJ1-1, with TRBD1 identical over 7 bases. Germline V lookup: CDR1 SGHTA, CDR2 FQGNSA. This CDR3 contains 13 residues. V lost 6 bases and J lost 0; bases outside the gene matches: 1. The CDR3 spells CASRGQLNTEAFF. CDR3 in DNA: TGTGCCAGCAGGGGACAGTTGAACACTGAAGCTTTCTTT.

V and J are TRBV11-2 and TRBJ2-1; no firm D call. CDR1 is SGHAT and CDR2 is FQNNGV in the germline V gene. V lost 2 bases and J lost 0, with 8 bases in between. This CDR3 comprises 15 residues. The CDR3 nucleotides read TGTGCCAGCAGCTTAATCACGAGCTCCTACAATGAGCAGTTCTTC. Translation gives CASSLITSSYNEQFF. The full variable domain, rest sourced from reference TRBV11-2 and TRBJ2-1, is EAGVAQSPRYKIIEKRQSVAFWCNPISGHATLYWYQQILGQGPKLLIQFQNNGVVDDSQLPKDRFSAERLKGVDSTLKIQPAKLEDSAVYLCASSLITSSYNEQFFGPGTRLTVL.

The rearrangement links TRBV6-5 to TRBJ2-2; 7 bases are shared with TRBD2. Germline CDR1 and CDR2: MNHEY and SVGAGI. With 4 bases clipped from V and 7 bases from J, the junction kept 12 bases outside the gene matches. The CDR3 is 16 residues long. The CDR3 DNA reads TGTGCCAGCAGTTCCCCGACTAGCAAGAAGCGCGGGGAGCTGTTTTTT. This encodes CASSSPTSKKRGELFF.

The chain combines TRBV19 with TRBJ1-1; D call uncertain. This CDR3 comprises 13 residues. The V gene's germline CDR1 is LNHDA and CDR2 SQIVND (reference sequence). V was trimmed by 8 bases and J by 4 bases, leaving 14 bases between them. The CDR3 DNA follows: TGTGCCAGTGAAGTGGGAGTGGGCACTGAAGCTTTCTTT. Protein product: CASEVGVGTEAFF. Complete variable domain (other parts from reference TRBV19 and TRBJ1-1): DGGITQSPKYLFRKEGQNVTLSCEQNLNHDAMYWYRQDPGQGLRLIYYSQIVNDFQKGDIAEGYSVSREKKESFPLTVTSAQKNPTAFYLCASEVGVGTEAFFGQGTRLTVV.